Listed below are T cell receptor beta chains from one sample, sequenced in a study of monozygotic twins with inflammatory bowel disease. From the 5' RACE reads, TCRdb lists one entry per CDR3 protein and no DNA. In all, the sample yields around 190,000 distinct CDR3 sequences. The specimen was blood. The receptors here all came from a human donor with ulcerative colitis or Crohn's disease, or a healthy co-twin of an affected twin (not recorded which). Both conserved end residues are part of each CDR3.

TRBV29-1	TRBJ2-7	CSVTGRGIFFYEQYF
TRBV18	TRBJ1-2	CASSREQGTNYGYTF
TRBV5-1	TRBJ2-1	CASRDGQFYNEQFF
TRBV9	TRBJ2-5	CASSAHGGAWETQYF
TRBV5-1	TRBJ2-1	CASSLVGQGYNEQFF
TRBV12-3/TRBV12-4	TRBJ1-1	CASSSYRQRDTEAFF
TRBV7-8	TRBJ2-7	CASSAGRTYEQYF
TRBV5-1	TRBJ2-3	CASSLGQSTDTQYF
TRBV5-1	TRBJ2-3	CASSLAVVPTDTQYF
TRBV5-4	TRBJ2-3	CASMGPLVNTQYF
TRBV5-1	TRBJ1-1	CASSQTHDVNTEAFF
TRBV7-2	TRBJ2-7	CASSGIAGGIYEQYF
TRBV12-3/TRBV12-4	TRBJ1-2	CASSLVRWGAGGYTF
TRBV12-3/TRBV12-4	TRBJ2-5	CASSPGGGGGETQYF
TRBV9	TRBJ2-7	CASSAQPGTAYEQYF
TRBV20-1	TRBJ2-3	CSAEHHDTDTQYF
TRBV5-1	TRBJ2-3	CASSPRTRRDTQYF
TRBV20-1	TRBJ2-7	CSAMGRAGGRYEQYF
TRBV5-1	TRBJ1-1	CASSLVGDNTEAFF
TRBV29-1	TRBJ1-2	CSVRTASYGYTF
TRBV3-1	TRBJ1-5	CASSLAQGGQPQHF
TRBV20-1	TRBJ1-2	CSARVPGGGYTF
TRBV2	TRBJ2-5	CASSDPLAGSQETQYF
TRBV5-1	TRBJ1-1	CASSLAGGFTEAFF
TRBV6-5	TRBJ1-2	CASSYVRGGPNYGYTF
TRBV12-3/TRBV12-4	TRBJ2-1	CASILTSGGMDEQFF
TRBV5-1	TRBJ1-2	CASSPTDYGYTF
TRBV20-1	TRBJ1-4	CSARVGEKLFF
TRBV19	TRBJ2-3	CASSIWDRITGDTQYF
TRBV20-1	TRBJ2-5	CSATQLARETQYF
TRBV10-3	TRBJ1-2	CAISESHRTGPNYGYTF
TRBV5-1	TRBJ2-7	CASSLIPPRSSYEQYF
TRBV5-6	TRBJ2-3	CASSVGQVNTDTQYF